The present T cell receptor (beta chain) was sequenced within a study of CXCR3-negative and CXCR3-positive naive CD8 T cells. With regard to this clonotype: The antigen remains undetermined.

Study-wide results and limits: Hydrophobicity was higher for TRB CDR3s found in CXCR3-positive naive cells than in CXCR3-negative naive cells.

Researchers prepared the TRB cDNA libraries using 5' RACE with UMI labels. TCRdb processed the 5' RACE reads again and assigns one entry to each CDR3 protein, with no DNA. Here the sample table reports over 55,000 distinct CDR3 sequences. The CDR3 covers 12 residues. Germline assignment: CDR1 MGHRA and CDR2 YSYEKL. Triplicate sorting captured roughly 300,000 cells each from every CD8+ T cell subset. Naive CD8+ T cells had a CD45RO-CCR7+CD27+CD95- phenotype. Sequencing was done on a sample of naive CXCR3+ CD8+ T cells from blood. Subset defined: CD45RO-CCR7+CD27+CD95- naive CD8+ T cells expressing CXCR3 (TNR3+). The TCR was taken from a human donor in good health. Some clones in this sample may be carry-over from other donors' samples. The chain links TRBV4-1 to TRBJ1-2. This CDR3 reads CASSQDFLGYTF.